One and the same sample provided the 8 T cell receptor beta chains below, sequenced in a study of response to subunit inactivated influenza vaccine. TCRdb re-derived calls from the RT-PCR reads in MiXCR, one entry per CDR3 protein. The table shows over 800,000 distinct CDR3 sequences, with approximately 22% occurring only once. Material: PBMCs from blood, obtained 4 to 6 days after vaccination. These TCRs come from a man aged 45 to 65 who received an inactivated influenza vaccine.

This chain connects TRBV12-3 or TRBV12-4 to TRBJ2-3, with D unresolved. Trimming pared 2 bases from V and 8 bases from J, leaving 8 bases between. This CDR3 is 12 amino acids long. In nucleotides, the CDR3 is TGTGCCAGCAGTTTACAGGTACCTACGCAGTATTTT. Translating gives CASSLQVPTQYF.

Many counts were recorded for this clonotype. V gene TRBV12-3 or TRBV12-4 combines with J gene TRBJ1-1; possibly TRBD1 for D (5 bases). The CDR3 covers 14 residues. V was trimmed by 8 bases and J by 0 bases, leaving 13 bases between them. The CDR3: CASVGGDLNTEAFF. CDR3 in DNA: TGTGCCAGCGTGGGAGGGGATCTGAACACTGAAGCTTTCTTT.

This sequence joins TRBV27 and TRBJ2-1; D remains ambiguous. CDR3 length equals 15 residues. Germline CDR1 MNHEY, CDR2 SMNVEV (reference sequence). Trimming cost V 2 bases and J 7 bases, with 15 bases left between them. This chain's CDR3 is CASSLDSSFGNEQFF. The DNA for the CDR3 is TGTGCCAGCAGTTTAGATTCTTCCTTCGGGAATGAGCAGTTCTTC.

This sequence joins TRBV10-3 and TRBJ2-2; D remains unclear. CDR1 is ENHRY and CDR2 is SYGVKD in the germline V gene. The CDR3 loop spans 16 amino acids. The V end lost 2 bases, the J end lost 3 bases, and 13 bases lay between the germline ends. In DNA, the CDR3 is TGTGCCATCAGTGAGACACGGACGGAAGACACCGGGGAGCTGTTTTTT. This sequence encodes CAISETRTEDTGELFF.

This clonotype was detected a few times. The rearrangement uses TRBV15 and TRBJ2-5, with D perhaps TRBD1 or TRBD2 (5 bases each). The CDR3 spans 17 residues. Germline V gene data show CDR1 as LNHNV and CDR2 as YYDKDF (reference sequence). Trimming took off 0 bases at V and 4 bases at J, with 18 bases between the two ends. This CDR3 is CATSRDEGPRGIETQYF. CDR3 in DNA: TGTGCCACCAGCAGAGATGAGGGGCCCCGGGGAATAGAGACCCAGTACTTC.

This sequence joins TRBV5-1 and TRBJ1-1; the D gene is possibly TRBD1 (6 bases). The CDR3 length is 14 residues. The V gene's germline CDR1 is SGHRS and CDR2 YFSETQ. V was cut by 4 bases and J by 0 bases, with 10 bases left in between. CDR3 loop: CASSKGGLNTEAFF. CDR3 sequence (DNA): TGCGCCAGCAGCAAAGGGGGTCTGAACACTGAAGCTTTCTTT.

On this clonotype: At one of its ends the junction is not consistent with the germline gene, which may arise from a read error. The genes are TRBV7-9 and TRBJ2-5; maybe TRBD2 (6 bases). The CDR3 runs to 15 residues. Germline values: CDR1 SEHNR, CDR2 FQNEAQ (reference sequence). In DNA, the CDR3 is TGTGCCAGCAGCTTAGTCCTAGCGTCCCAAAAGACCCAGTACTTC. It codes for CASSLVLASQKTQYF.

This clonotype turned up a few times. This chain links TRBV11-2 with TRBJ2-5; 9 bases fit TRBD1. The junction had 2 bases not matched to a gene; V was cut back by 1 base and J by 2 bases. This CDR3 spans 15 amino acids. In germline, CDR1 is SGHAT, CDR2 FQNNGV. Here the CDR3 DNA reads TGTGCCAGCAGCTTAGGGGACAGGGCTCAAGAGACCCAGTACTTC. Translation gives CASSLGDRAQETQYF. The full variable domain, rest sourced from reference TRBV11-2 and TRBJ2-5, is EAGVAQSPRYKIIEKRQSVAFWCNPISGHATLYWYQQILGQGPKLLIQFQNNGVVDDSQLPKDRFSAERLKGVDSTLKIQPAKLEDSAVYLCASSLGDRAQETQYFGPGTRLLVL.